The 21 T cell receptor beta chains presented below share a single source sample, sequenced in a study of blood T cell repertoires in COVID-19. The table came from immunoSEQ multiplex PCR; TCRdb's copy has only in-frame clones and leaves some out. This sample has 250,000 to 300,000 clones; roughly 87% occur once, and the top ten carry 2% to 2.5%. Sequenced input: peripheral blood. The receptors originated from a woman in her forties or fifties who had recovered from COVID-19.

V usage is TRBV7-6 and J usage is TRBJ1-1; 8 bases match TRBD1. V was pared by 3 bases and J by 2 bases, with 5 bases of the junction left unmatched. Germline CDR1 is SGHVS and CDR2 is FNYEAQ. The CDR3 loop spans 15 amino acids. Here the CDR3 reads CASSLDRVGNTEAFF. As DNA, the CDR3 is TGTGCCAGCAGCTTGGACAGGGTTGGAAACACTGAAGCTTTCTTT.

This chain joins TRBV6-5 and TRBJ1-5; TRBD1 matches 9 bases. CDR1 and CDR2 from the germline V gene are MNHEY and SVGAGI. V lost 8 bases and J lost 6; bases outside the gene matches: 8. CDR3 length equals 14 residues. The CDR3 DNA reads TGTGCCAGCGTTAATACAGGGGGCGGTCAGCCCCAGCATTTT. Its protein is CASVNTGGGQPQHF.

The V gene is TRBV6-5, the J gene TRBJ2-5; D not resolved. V was clipped by 6 bases and J by 3 bases, with 11 bases between them. Germline V gene sequence: CDR1 MNHEY, CDR2 SVGAGI. The CDR3 is made up of 13 amino acids. The CDR3 is CASSHGFEETQYF. In DNA form, the CDR3 reads TGTGCCAGCAGCCACGGGTTCGAAGAGACCCAGTACTTC.

The chain links TRBV6-4 to TRBJ1-5; TRBD1 matches 7 bases. Germline assignment: CDR1 MRHNA and CDR2 SNTAGT. CDR3 length: 17 amino acids. V shed 2 bases, J shed 1 base, and the junction held 8 bases outside the gene matches. Written as DNA, the CDR3 is TGTGCCAGCAGTGACCCAGGGGGGAGGCCCAGCAATCAGCCCCAGCATTTT. It translates to CASSDPGGRPSNQPQHF.

Of note for this clone: Different DNA sequences within this sample yield the same CDR3. The rearrangement links TRBV29-1 to TRBJ1-2; D gene uncertain. Deletions cut 0 bases from V and 4 bases from J, with 6 bases between. Germline values: CDR1 SQVTM, CDR2 ANQGSEA. CDR3 length equals 12 residues. CDR3 protein: CSVEDRGYGYTF. The CDR3 region has the DNA TGCAGCGTTGAAGATCGGGGCTATGGCTACACCTTC.

This rearrangement joins TRBV7-3 to TRBJ2-2, with D possibly TRBD1 on 5 matching bases. Germline CDR1 reads SGHTA; CDR2 reads FQGTGA. V was shortened by 2 bases and J by 1 base, with 8 bases between the two germline ends. The CDR3 contains 15 residues. The DNA for the CDR3 is TGTGCCAGCAGCTTACAGGGAATGAACACCGGGGAGCTGTTTTTT. Protein product: CASSLQGMNTGELFF.

The CDR3 loop is CASSQQGSNQPQHF. DNA for the CDR3: TGTGCCAGCAGCCAACAGGGAAGCAATCAGCCCCAGCATTTT. The rearrangement links TRBV6-2 or TRBV6-3 to TRBJ1-5; D might be TRBD1 (6 bases). CDR3 length: 14 residues. Germline loops: CDR1 MNHEY, CDR2 SVGEGT. Between the trimmed V and J ends, which lost 6 bases and 1 base, there was a span of 10 bases.

This chain joins TRBV7-3 and TRBJ1-1; the D gene is possibly TRBD1 (5 bases). The germline CDR1 and CDR2 sequences are SGHTA and FQGTGA. The CDR3 is 15 residues long. The V gene lost 0 bases and the J gene lost 5 bases, with 13 bases spanning the gap. CDR3 sequence reads: CASSLTTGGKTEAFF. CDR3 in DNA: TGTGCCAGCAGCTTAACAACCGGGGGTAAGACTGAAGCTTTCTTT.

V is TRBV7-6 and J is TRBJ2-1; 7 nucleotides align to TRBD2. V dropped 4 bases and J dropped 3; count of bases not matched to a gene: 9. CDR1 SGHVS and CDR2 FNYEAQ come from the germline V gene. This CDR3 has 16 residues. This chain's CDR3 is CASSSGGASGYNEQFF. CDR3 nucleotide sequence: TGTGCCAGCAGCTCAGGAGGAGCTAGCGGCTACAATGAGCAGTTCTTC.

V usage is TRBV9 and J usage is TRBJ2-3; 11 bases align to TRBD2. Germline CDR1 SGDLS, CDR2 YYNGEE. V shed 2 bases and J 4 bases; nucleotides not matched to a gene: 9. The CDR3 loop spans 17 amino acids. CDR3 coding DNA: TGTGCCAGCAGCGTGCCCATAGCGGGGGGGAGCCCAGATACGCAGTATTTT. Protein: CASSVPIAGGSPDTQYF.

This rearrangement joins TRBV10-3 to TRBJ1-3, with 7 bases that match TRBD1. With V trimmed by 4 bases and J by 0 bases, 0 bases remained unmatched. CDR1 is ENHRY, CDR2 SYGVKD, per germline. The CDR3 covers 14 residues. CDR3 coding DNA: TGTGCCATCAGTGGGACAGGCTCTGGAAACACCATATATTTT. Its protein is CAISGTGSGNTIYF.

The gene calls are TRBV9 and TRBJ1-5; D call uncertain. Germline loops: CDR1 SGDLS, CDR2 YYNGEE. V was clipped by 0 bases and J by 0 bases, with 10 bases between them. This CDR3 has 16 residues. CDR3 nucleotide sequence: TGTGCCAGCAGCGTAGGTCCAGGTTATAGCAATCAGCCCCAGCATTTT. It yields the protein CASSVGPGYSNQPQHF.

The chain combines TRBV19 with TRBJ1-5; perhaps TRBD1 as D (6 bases). CDR1 and CDR2 (germline): LNHDA, SQIVND (reference sequence). This CDR3 contains 15 residues. Trimming removed 5 bases from V and 3 bases from J, with 14 bases in between. CDR3 sequence: CASSAFRGHNQPQHF. In nucleotides, the CDR3 is TGTGCCAGTAGTGCCTTCAGGGGCCACAATCAGCCCCAGCATTTT.

The rearrangement uses TRBV16 and TRBJ1-2; unclear D gene. The V gene lost 0 bases and the J gene lost 0 bases, with 8 bases spanning the gap. Germline CDR1 and CDR2: KGHSY and FQNENV. The CDR3 is made up of 15 amino acids. Here the CDR3 DNA reads TGTGCCAGCAGCCAATCTAGCACTGCTAACTATGGCTACACCTTC. Its translation is CASSQSSTANYGYTF.

The table lists this clone with a few counts. An end of the junction differs from the germline gene, which may be a read error. CDR3 nucleotide sequence: TGTGCCAGCGGCGTGACAGGGGACGGGACAGATACGCAGTATTTT. Residues: CASGVTGDGTDTQYF. This chain links TRBV9 with TRBJ2-3, with 8 bases that match TRBD1. This CDR3 spans 15 amino acids. Germline V gene data show CDR1 as SGDLS and CDR2 as YYNGEE.

The V call is TRBV28, the J call TRBJ2-1; 8 bases line up with TRBD2. V was clipped by 3 bases and J by 2 bases; unmatched bases: 6. This CDR3 is 16 amino acids long. Germline CDR1 and CDR2: MDHEN and SYDVKM. The CDR3 DNA sequence: TGTGCCAGCAGTTTGAATAGCGGGAAGACCTACAATGAGCAGTTCTTC. Its protein product is CASSLNSGKTYNEQFF.

The rearrangement uses TRBV2 and TRBJ1-5; the match to TRBD1 covers 9 bases. The germline gives CDR1 SNHLY, CDR2 FYNNEI. The junction had 7 bases not matched to a gene; V was cut back by 6 bases and J by 10 bases. CDR3 size: 13 residues. CDR3 nucleotides: TGTGCCAGCAGCGACAGGGGGATCGATCCCCAGCATTTT. Its protein product is CASSDRGIDPQHF.

This clone was found a few times. This rearrangement joins TRBV5-4 to TRBJ1-6; TRBD1 is a possible D gene (5 bases). The CDR3 is 18 amino acids. The germline V gene encodes CDR1 SGHNT and CDR2 YYREEE (reference sequence). V was shortened by 3 bases and J by 3 bases, with 19 bases between the two germline ends. Here the CDR3 reads CASSSKDQGFLYNSPLHF. The DNA of the CDR3 is TGTGCCAGCAGCTCGAAGGACCAGGGCTTCCTCTATAATTCACCCCTCCACTTT.

The gene calls are TRBV11-2 and TRBJ2-1, with 8 bases identical to TRBD2. V shed 1 base, J shed 5 bases, and the junction held 1 base outside the gene matches. The length of the CDR3 is 14 residues. CDR1 and CDR2 from the germline V gene are SGHAT and FQNNGV. CDR3 coding DNA: TGTGCCAGCAGCTTAGGACTAGCGCACAATGAGCAGTTCTTC. Amino acid sequence: CASSLGLAHNEQFF. The whole variable domain, filled in from reference TRBV11-2 and TRBJ2-1, reads EAGVAQSPRYKIIEKRQSVAFWCNPISGHATLYWYQQILGQGPKLLIQFQNNGVVDDSQLPKDRFSAERLKGVDSTLKIQPAKLEDSAVYLCASSLGLAHNEQFFGPGTRLTVL.

The V and J genes are TRBV11-1 and TRBJ2-5, with 9 bases aligning to TRBD1. Looked up from germline, CDR1 is SGHAT and CDR2 is FQDESV (reference sequence). This CDR3 comprises 16 residues. The V gene end was trimmed by 5 bases and the J gene end by 5 bases; junction bases not matched to a gene: 12. CDR3 nucleotide sequence: TGTGCCAGCAGCGCGACCGGGACAGGGATGTCCGAGACCCAGTACTTC. Its protein product is CASSATGTGMSETQYF.

The chain links TRBV19 to TRBJ2-2; maybe TRBD1 (6 bases). Deletions cut 1 base from V and 0 bases from J, with 9 bases between. Per the germline V gene, CDR1 is LNHDA and CDR2 is SQIVND (reference sequence). This CDR3 spans 16 amino acids. CDR3 region: CASSIARTANTGELFF. In nucleotides, the CDR3 is TGTGCCAGTAGTATAGCCCGGACAGCGAACACCGGGGAGCTGTTTTTT.